These T cell receptor beta chains were read from a single sample in a study of CD8 T cells in Susac syndrome. TCRdb ran MiXCR on the immunoSEQ multiplex PCR reads and lists one entry per CDR3 protein. The sample has about 200,000 distinct CDR3 sequences; roughly 90% are singletons. The sequencing input was CD4+ T cells from PBMCs. The source of these receptors is a human donor with Susac syndrome. CDR3s include the opening cysteine and the closing phenylalanine or tryptophan. D genes are given only for firm matches. The size field is filled for only some rows; it gives once, few, many or a size class.

v_call	j_call	clone_size	d_call	cdr3_nt	cdr3_aa
TRBV6-4	TRBJ2-5	NA	NA	TGTGCCAGCAGTGACTCGAAGGAGACCCAGTACTTC	CASSDSKETQYF
TRBV5-1	TRBJ1-2	NA	NA	TGCGCCAGCAGCTTGAATTGGGGAGATGGCTACACCTTC	CASSLNWGDGYTF
TRBV6-2/TRBV6-3	TRBJ2-3	NA	NA	TGTGCCAACTCAGTGACGGGGACAGATACGCAGTATTTT	CANSVTGTDTQYF
TRBV5-4	TRBJ2-5	NA	NA	TGTGCCAGCACCACCGGGGGGCCTCAAGAGACCCAGTACTTC	CASTTGGPQETQYF
TRBV27	TRBJ2-5	NA	NA	TGTGCCAGCAGTTCCCACCGGCAGAAAAGATACCAAGAGACCCAGTACTTC	CASSSHRQKRYQETQYF
TRBV4-2	TRBJ2-5	NA	TRBD2	TGTGCCAGCAGCCAAGAAGCGGGGGAAAAAGAGACCCAGTACTTC	CASSQEAGEKETQYF
TRBV7-8	TRBJ2-3	NA	NA	TGTGCCAGCAGCTCACAGGGTGCCGAGGCATCAGATACGCAGTATTTT	CASSSQGAEASDTQYF
TRBV3-1	TRBJ1-2	NA	NA	TGTGCCAGCAGCCGGGAATATGGCTACACCTTC	CASSREYGYTF
TRBV29-1	TRBJ2-7	once	TRBD2	TGCAGCGTTGAACTAGCGGGAGGGATTGGGGAGCAGTACTTC	CSVELAGGIGEQYF
TRBV29-1	TRBJ1-2	NA	NA	TGCAGCGTTGAAGATCAGGGGACCACCCTTTATGGCTACACCTTC	CSVEDQGTTLYGYTF
TRBV6-5	TRBJ1-2	NA	NA	TGTGCCAGCAGTTACGATGTTTTACGGGGCTACACCTTC	CASSYDVLRGYTF
TRBV7-3	TRBJ2-1	NA	TRBD1	TGTGCCAGCAGCTTGACAGGGGGTTACAATGAGCAGTTCTTC	CASSLTGGYNEQFF
TRBV29-1	TRBJ1-1	NA	NA	TGCAGCGTTGGACAGACGACTAACACTGAAGCTTTCTTT	CSVGQTTNTEAFF
TRBV4-1	TRBJ2-2	NA	TRBD2	TGCGCCAGCAGCCGGACCGCGGGACTAGCGGGATGGTCGAACACCGGGGAGCTGTTTTTT	CASSRTAGLAGWSNTGELFF
TRBV13	TRBJ2-7	NA	TRBD1	TGTGCCAGCAGCACCCAGCGACAGGGCTCCTACGAGCAGTACTTC	CASSTQRQGSYEQYF
TRBV18	TRBJ2-3	NA	NA	TGTGCCAGCTCACCGGACAGTTGGTACACAGATACGCAGTATTTT	CASSPDSWYTDTQYF
TRBV4-1	TRBJ2-7	once	NA	TGCGCCAGCAGCCAAGAGCCCGGAACCTACGAGCAGTACTTC	CASSQEPGTYEQYF
TRBV5-1	TRBJ2-7	once	TRBD1	TGCGCCAGCACCCTCGACCGACAGGGGGCTTTGGGGGAGCAGTACTTC	CASTLDRQGALGEQYF
TRBV19	TRBJ1-1	NA	NA	TGTGCCAGTAGTATCCGGGCCGAAAGCACTGAAGCTTTCTTT	CASSIRAESTEAFF
TRBV27	TRBJ1-1	NA	NA	TGTGCCAGCAGTTTATCTAGTCGACCTCCCATGAACACTGAAGCTTTCTTT	CASSLSSRPPMNTEAFF
TRBV27	TRBJ2-1	NA	NA	TGTGCCAGCAGTTTATCGCGGGTCTCCTACAATGAGCAGTTCTTC	CASSLSRVSYNEQFF
TRBV4-1	TRBJ2-2	NA	NA	TGCGCCAGCAGCCAAGAGGGCAGGGGTGGGACCGGGGAGCTGTTTTTT	CASSQEGRGGTGELFF
TRBV7-8	TRBJ2-7	once	TRBD1	TGTGCCAGCAGCGTACCACAGCCGGGACAGTCCTACGAGCAGTACTTC	CASSVPQPGQSYEQYF
TRBV7-9	TRBJ2-1	NA	TRBD2	TGTGCCACTGGGGGGGAGGGCCCCTATGAGCAGTTCTTC	CATGGEGPYEQFF
TRBV11-2	TRBJ2-4	NA	NA	TGTGCCAGCAGCACCTTACGGGATGGCAAAAACATTCAGTACTTC	CASSTLRDGKNIQYF
TRBV3-1	TRBJ2-7	NA	NA	TGTGCCAGCAGCCCTTTGGACAGAAACGAGCAGTACTTC	CASSPLDRNEQYF
TRBV12-3/TRBV12-4	TRBJ2-5	NA	NA	TGTGCCAGCAGTGTCTTTTCGGGGACGGGCGAGACCCAGTACTTC	CASSVFSGTGETQYF
TRBV9	TRBJ2-7	NA	TRBD2	TGTGCCAGCAGCTTACTAGCGGGCGGTGAGCAGTACTTC	CASSLLAGGEQYF
TRBV28	TRBJ1-5	NA	NA	TGTGCCAGCATTCTTTCACTGGGGTCGGGCAATCAGCCCCAGCATTTT	CASILSLGSGNQPQHF
TRBV5-1	TRBJ1-1	NA	NA	TGCGCCAGCAGCTTAGAGGGAGAAGTTTTCTTT	CASSLEGEVFF
TRBV15	TRBJ1-1	NA	TRBD1	TGTGCCACCAGCAGAGATTGGGGACAGGGGACTGAAGCTTTCTTT	CATSRDWGQGTEAFF
TRBV29-1	TRBJ2-7	NA	TRBD2	TGCAGCGTCGAGGGGAGCGGGAGGAACGAGCAGTACTTC	CSVEGSGRNEQYF
TRBV5-1	TRBJ2-5	NA	NA	TGCGCCAGCAGCCCGCCCGAGACAGGCCAAGAGACCCAGTACTTC	CASSPPETGQETQYF
TRBV7-9	TRBJ2-5	NA	TRBD1	TGTGCCAGCAGCTCCGGACAGGGAACTACTCAAGAGACCCAGTACTTC	CASSSGQGTTQETQYF
TRBV15	TRBJ1-5	NA	NA	TGTGCCACCAGCAGAGGGGCAGGGGTCAGAAGCAATCAGCCCCAGCATTTT	CATSRGAGVRSNQPQHF
TRBV28	TRBJ2-2	NA	NA	TGTGCCAGCAGTAACCGACTAGTTTTAAACGGGGAGCTGTTTTTT	CASSNRLVLNGELFF
TRBV10-2	TRBJ2-1	NA	NA	TGCGCCAGCAGCCGGGGGAGCTCCTACAATGAGCAGTTCTTC	CASSRGSSYNEQFF
TRBV6-2/TRBV6-3	TRBJ2-1	NA	TRBD2	TGTGCCAGCATACTAGCGGGAGCTGTAGGTGAGCAGTTCTTC	CASILAGAVGEQFF
TRBV7-2	TRBJ2-5	NA	TRBD2	TGTGCCAGCAGCCGAACTCTAGCGGAAGAGACCCAGTACTTC	CASSRTLAEETQYF
TRBV11-2	TRBJ2-2	NA	TRBD1	TGTGCCAGCAGTCACACTTCCGGGACAGTGAACACCGGGGAGCTGTTTTTT	CASSHTSGTVNTGELFF